The present T cell receptor (beta chain) was sequenced within a study of T cell repertoires in cytomegalovirus infection. This clonotype was picked up many times. TCRdb analysed the reads with MiXCR anew, one entry per CDR3 protein. The top ten clones hold 20% to 30% of a sample with around 530,000 distinct CDR3 sequences, about 15% of them seen once. The ends were cut back, 3 bases at V and 0 bases at J, with 6 bases in the middle. CDR1 and CDR2 from the germline V gene are MNHEY and SMNVEV (reference sequence). CDR3 length: 13 residues. The TCR comes from a human donor in good health (CMV status not recorded). Some clones in this sample may be carry-over from other donors' samples. The chain has TRBV27 and TRBJ2-7; perhaps TRBD2 as D (5 bases). Sequencing was done on a sample of CD8+ T cells from PBMCs. CDR3 loop: CASSLTISYEQYF. The CDR3 region has the DNA TGTGCCAGCAGTTTGACTATCTCCTACGAGCAGTACTTC.